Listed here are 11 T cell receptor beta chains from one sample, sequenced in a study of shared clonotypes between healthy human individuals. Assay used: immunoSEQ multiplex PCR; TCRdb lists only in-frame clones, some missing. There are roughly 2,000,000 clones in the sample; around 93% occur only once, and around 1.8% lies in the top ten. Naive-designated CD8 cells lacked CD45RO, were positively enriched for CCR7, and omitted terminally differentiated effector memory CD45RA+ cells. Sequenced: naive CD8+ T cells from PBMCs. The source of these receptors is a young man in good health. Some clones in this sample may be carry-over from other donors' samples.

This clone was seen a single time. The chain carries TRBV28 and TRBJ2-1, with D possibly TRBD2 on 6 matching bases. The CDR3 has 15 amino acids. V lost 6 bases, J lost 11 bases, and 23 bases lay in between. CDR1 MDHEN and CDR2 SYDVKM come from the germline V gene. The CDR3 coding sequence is TGTGCCAGCAGGGGTATAAATTACGGGGGAGGTAAGCAGTTCTTC. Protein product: CASRGINYGGGKQFF.

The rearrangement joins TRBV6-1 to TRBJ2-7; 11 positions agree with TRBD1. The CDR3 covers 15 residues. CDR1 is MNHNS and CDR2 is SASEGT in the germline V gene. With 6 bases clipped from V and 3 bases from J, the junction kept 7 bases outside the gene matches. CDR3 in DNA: TGTGCCAGCAGCCCGGGACAGGGGGTCTACTACGAGCAGTACTTC. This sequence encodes CASSPGQGVYYEQYF.

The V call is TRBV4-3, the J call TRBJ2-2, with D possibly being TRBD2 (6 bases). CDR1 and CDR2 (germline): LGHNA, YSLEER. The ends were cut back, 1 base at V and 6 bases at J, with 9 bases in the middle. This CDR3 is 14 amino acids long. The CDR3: CASSQGRRAGELFF. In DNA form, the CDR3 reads TGCGCCAGCAGCCAAGGAAGGAGGGCCGGGGAGCTGTTTTTT.

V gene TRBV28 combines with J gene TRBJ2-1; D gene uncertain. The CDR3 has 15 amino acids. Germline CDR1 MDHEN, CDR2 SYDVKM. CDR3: CVTMVFGSFGNEQFF. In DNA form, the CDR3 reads TGTGTTACCATGGTTTTCGGGTCTTTCGGCAATGAGCAGTTCTTC.

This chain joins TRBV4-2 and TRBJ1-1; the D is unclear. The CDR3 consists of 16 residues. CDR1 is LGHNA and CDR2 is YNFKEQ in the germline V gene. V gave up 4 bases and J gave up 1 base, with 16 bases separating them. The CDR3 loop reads CASSRTTPRRNTEAFF. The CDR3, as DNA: TGTGCCAGCAGCCGGACGACACCCCGGCGGAACACTGAAGCTTTCTTT.

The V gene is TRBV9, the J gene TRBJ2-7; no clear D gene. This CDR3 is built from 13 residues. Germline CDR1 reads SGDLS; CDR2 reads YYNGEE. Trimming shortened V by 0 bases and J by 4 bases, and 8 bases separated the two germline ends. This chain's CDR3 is CASSVGYGYEQYF. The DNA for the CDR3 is TGTGCCAGCAGCGTAGGATACGGGTACGAGCAGTACTTC.

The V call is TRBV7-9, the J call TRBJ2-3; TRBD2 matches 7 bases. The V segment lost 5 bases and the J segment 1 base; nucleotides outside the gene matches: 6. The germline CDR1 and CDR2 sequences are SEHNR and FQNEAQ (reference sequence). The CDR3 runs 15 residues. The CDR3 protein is CASSLTREGTDTQYF. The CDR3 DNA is TGTGCCAGCAGCCTGACCCGGGAGGGCACAGATACGCAGTATTTT.

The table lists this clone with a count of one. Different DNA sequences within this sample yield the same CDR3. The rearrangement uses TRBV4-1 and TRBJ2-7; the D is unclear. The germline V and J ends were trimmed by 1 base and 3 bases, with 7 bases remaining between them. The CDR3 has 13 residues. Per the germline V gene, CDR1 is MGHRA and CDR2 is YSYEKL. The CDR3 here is CASSQGLDYEQYF. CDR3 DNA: TGCGCCAGCAGCCAAGGCTTAGACTACGAGCAGTACTTC.

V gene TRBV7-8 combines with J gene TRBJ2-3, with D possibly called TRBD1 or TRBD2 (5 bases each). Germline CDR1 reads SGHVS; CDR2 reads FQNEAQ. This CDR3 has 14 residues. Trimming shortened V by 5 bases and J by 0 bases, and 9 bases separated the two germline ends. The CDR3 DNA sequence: TGTGCCAGCAGCCATAGGGACAGCACAGATACGCAGTATTTT. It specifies CASSHRDSTDTQYF.

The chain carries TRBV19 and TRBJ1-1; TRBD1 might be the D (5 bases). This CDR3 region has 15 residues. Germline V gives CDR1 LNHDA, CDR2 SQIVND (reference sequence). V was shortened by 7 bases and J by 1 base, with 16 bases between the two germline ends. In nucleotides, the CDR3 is TGTGCCAGTACCTCCCGGCGGGGGGGGAACACTGAAGCTTTCTTT. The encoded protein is CASTSRRGGNTEAFF.

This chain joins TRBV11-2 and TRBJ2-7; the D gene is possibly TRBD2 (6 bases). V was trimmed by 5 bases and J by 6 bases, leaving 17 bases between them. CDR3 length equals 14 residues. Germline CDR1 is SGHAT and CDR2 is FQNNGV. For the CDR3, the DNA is TGTGCCAGCAGCCTGGAGGGCTCTTTGACCGAGCAGTACTTC. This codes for CASSLEGSLTEQYF.